A selection of T cell receptor beta chains follows, all from one sample in a study of vaccination and CD4 T cells after COVID-19. TCRdb itself ran the PCR reads through MiXCR, one entry per CDR3 protein. This sample has roughly 15,000 distinct CDR3 sequences, with roughly 51% found just once. Their antigens remain unidentified. Sequencing input: CD4+ T cells from blood, cultured in vitro. These receptors all come from a human donor who had recovered from COVID-19. CDR3s include the opening cysteine and the closing phenylalanine or tryptophan. D genes are given only for firm matches. The listing skips clone size in some rows; elsewhere it reads once, few, many or a size class.

D gene | J gene | clone size | V gene | CDR3 DNA | CDR3 protein
. | TRBJ2-7 | . | TRBV7-2 | TGTGCCAGCAGCTTAATCTCCTACGAGCAGTACTTC | CASSLISYEQYF
. | TRBJ2-3 | few | TRBV11-2 | TGTGCCAGCAGCTCAAGACAGTACACAGATACGCAGTATTTT | CASSSRQYTDTQYF
. | TRBJ1-4 | . | TRBV6-1 | TGTGCCAGCAGTACCAACAGGGACACTAATGAAAAACTGTTTTTT | CASSTNRDTNEKLFF
. | TRBJ1-2 | . | TRBV6-2/TRBV6-3 | TGTGCCAGCAGCGAGGACGGGTACTATGGCTACACCTTC | CASSEDGYYGYTF
. | TRBJ2-2 | . | TRBV7-8 | TGTGCCAGCAGCTTAGCGCTATCCGGGACAACGAACACCGGGGAGCTGTTTTTT | CASSLALSGTTNTGELFF
. | TRBJ2-3 | . | TRBV7-8 | TGTGCCAGCACTCTTCGCATCGCAGATACGCAGTATTTT | CASTLRIADTQYF
. | TRBJ2-5 | few | TRBV6-5 | TGTGCCAGCGGGTACTCACGGGAGTGGGAGACCCAGTACTTC | CASGYSREWETQYF
TRBD1 | TRBJ2-7 | . | TRBV5-1 | TGCGCCAGCAGCCTCCAAGGGACAGAGGCCTACGAGCAGTACTTC | CASSLQGTEAYEQYF
. | TRBJ1-1 | . | TRBV6-2/TRBV6-3 | TGTGCCAGCAGCATACAGGAGAACACTGAAGCTTTCTTT | CASSIQENTEAFF
. | TRBJ2-3 | . | TRBV24-1 | TGTGCCACCAGCCCGCGCCGGGGCGCAGATACGCAGTATTTT | CATSPRRGADTQYF
. | TRBJ1-2 | . | TRBV11-3 | TGTGCCAGCAGCTTGGGGGGGGTAGGCTACACCTTC | CASSLGGVGYTF
. | TRBJ2-3 | . | TRBV20-1 | TGCAGTGCTAGAGACCCTCTGGCAGGGAGCGCAGATACGCAGTATTTT | CSARDPLAGSADTQYF
. | TRBJ1-6 | few | TRBV20-1 | TGCAGTGCTAGGTGGGGACCGCACAACTATAATTCACCCCTCCACTTT | CSARWGPHNYNSPLHF
. | TRBJ2-5 | . | TRBV12-3/TRBV12-4 | TGTGCCAGCAGTGCATTAACAAGGCAGGAGACCCAGTACTTC | CASSALTRQETQYF
. | TRBJ2-7 | . | TRBV7-9 | TGTGCCAGCAGCTTCCGGGACTCTATCGAGCAGTACTTC | CASSFRDSIEQYF
. | TRBJ2-5 | . | TRBV7-3 | TGTGCCAGCAGTCTAAGCGGCCCAGAGACCCAGTACTTC | CASSLSGPETQYF
TRBD1 | TRBJ2-4 | . | TRBV6-1 | TGTGCCAGCAGTGGACCGGGACAGCGAGGGAGCAACATTCAGTACTTC | CASSGPGQRGSNIQYF
TRBD1 | TRBJ1-4 | . | TRBV6-1 | TGTGCCAGCCTAATGACAGGGGAGGCTGAAAAACTGTTTTTT | CASLMTGEAEKLFF
. | TRBJ2-3 | . | TRBV7-2 | TGTGCCAGCAGCCCTCGAGGGGGTACTAGCAGAACTAGCACAGATACGCAGTATTTT | CASSPRGGTSRTSTDTQYF
TRBD2 | TRBJ2-3 | few | TRBV6-2/TRBV6-3 | TGTGCCAGCAGTTACCCCATAGCGGGAACAGATACGCAGTATTTT | CASSYPIAGTDTQYF
TRBD1 | TRBJ1-5 | . | TRBV2 | TGTGCCAGCAGTGAACGTAGGGGACAGGGAAGTCCAAGTCAGCCCCAGCATTTT | CASSERRGQGSPSQPQHF
. | TRBJ1-2 | once | TRBV5-8 | TGTGCCAGCACAGGGTTTGGCTACACCTTC | CASTGFGYTF
TRBD1 | TRBJ1-1 | . | TRBV6-2/TRBV6-3 | TGTGCCAGCAGCCTAGACAGGGGACCGAAAGCTTTCTTT | CASSLDRGPKAFF
. | TRBJ1-1 | . | TRBV27 | TGTGCCAGCAGTTTCTCTATCGATGGAGGACGGAACACTGAAGCTTTCTTT | CASSFSIDGGRNTEAFF
. | TRBJ2-5 | . | TRBV12-5 | TGTGCTAGTGGGGGCAGCTGGGCGCGACAGGAGACCCAGTACTTC | CASGGSWARQETQYF
TRBD1 | TRBJ2-5 | . | TRBV9 | TGTGCCAGCAGCGCGGGGGTTAAGACAGGGGCGGGGACCCAGTACTTC | CASSAGVKTGAGTQYF
TRBD2 | TRBJ2-3 | once | TRBV6-5 | TGTGCCAGCAGTTACCAATCTAGCGGGAGGACCACTAGCACAGATACGCAGTATTTT | CASSYQSSGRTTSTDTQYF
. | TRBJ2-5 | . | TRBV6-5 | TGTGCCAGCAGTTACCTGGGGGCCGGAGGGACCCAGTACTTC | CASSYLGAGGTQYF
. | TRBJ1-4 | . | TRBV15 | TGTGCCACCAGCAGAGAGAGGGGGGATGTGGGGAAACTGTTTTTT | CATSRERGDVGKLFF
. | TRBJ1-2 | few | TRBV7-9 | TGTGCCAGCGACAGGCTTACGGGGGCTAACTATGGCTACACCTTC | CASDRLTGANYGYTF
TRBD2 | TRBJ2-7 | . | TRBV6-2/TRBV6-3 | TGTGCCAGCAGTTACTCGCGCGGGAGGACCTACGAGCAGTACTTC | CASSYSRGRTYEQYF
. | TRBJ1-2 | . | TRBV5-1 | TGCGCCAGCAGCCCGATCGTGGCGGGGGCTGGCTACACCTTC | CASSPIVAGAGYTF
. | TRBJ2-2 | once | TRBV5-4 | TGTGCCAGCAGCTCCTTCGGGGAAGGTCTGACCGGGGAGCTGTTTTTT | CASSSFGEGLTGELFF
. | TRBJ1-2 | few | TRBV6-1 | TGTGCCAGCAGTGAAGCTAGAACCCGAGCGGGCGGCTACACCTTC | CASSEARTRAGGYTF
. | TRBJ2-7 | . | TRBV20-1 | TGCAGTGCTAGTTGGCGGGGAGCCTACGAGCAGTACTTC | CSASWRGAYEQYF
. | TRBJ1-1 | . | TRBV10-3 | TGTGCCATTCAGATGAACACTGAAGCTTTCTTT | CAIQMNTEAFF
. | TRBJ2-4 | . | TRBV20-1 | TGCAGTGCTAGAGACCGATCGTCGGAGGCTCGTGCCAAAAACATTCAGTACTTC | CSARDRSSEARAKNIQYF
. | TRBJ1-1 | . | TRBV20-1 | TGCAGTGCTAGAGAGTTGGGGGCGAACACTGAAGCTTTCTTT | CSARELGANTEAFF
TRBD1 | TRBJ1-2 | few | TRBV7-9 | TGTGCCAGCAGCTTATCCCTAAGGTCTCCGGGACAGGGTCCCAATGGCTACACCTTC | CASSLSLRSPGQGPNGYTF
. | TRBJ2-7 | . | TRBV10-1 | TGCGCCAGCATGTATCTGAGGGCTCTGTACTTC | CASMYLRALYF
. | TRBJ1-5 | few | TRBV6-1 | TGTGCCAGCAGTGAAGAACTATGGGGTTGGGGGAGACAGCCCCAGCATTTT | CASSEELWGWGRQPQHF